A single sample is the source of the 21 T cell receptor beta chains below, sequenced in a study of cytomegalovirus exposure and HLA in healthy donors (dated by TCRdb to the late 2010s). Preparation of the library involved the immunoSEQ multiplex PCR assay. The multiplex PCR relied on a mix of 60 forward primers for TCR Vbeta segments and 13 reverse primers for TCR Jbeta segments. TCRdb carries this immuneACCESS record with in-frame sequences only. Its versions omit some clonotypes, under half of them owing to an unresolved V gene in the studies checked, with the rest unexplained. Recorded for this sample are 65,000 to 100,000 clones; roughly 77% of them occurred a single time. Clones ranked in the top ten supply 2.2% of the sample. The sample comprised PBMCs. The receptor source for this set is a man in his forties or fifties in good health and CMV-seronegative.

This clone has just one count. This chain links TRBV27 with TRBJ1-6, with a possible D match to TRBD1 (6 bases). This CDR3 region has 14 residues. CDR1 is MNHEY, CDR2 SMNVEV, per germline (reference sequence). Trimming removed 6 bases from V and 6 bases from J, with 12 bases in between. CDR3 in amino acids: CASRVGQFNSPLHF. For the CDR3, the DNA is TGTGCCAGCAGGGTAGGACAGTTTAATTCACCCCTCCACTTT.

This chain links TRBV28 with TRBJ1-5, with 12 bases lining up with TRBD1. CDR1 is MDHEN and CDR2 is SYDVKM in the germline V gene. The CDR3 is 17 amino acids. V lost 5 bases, J lost 7 bases, and 12 bases stayed unmatched. CDR3 sequence: CASSTPGQGAGGQPQHF. The CDR3 DNA sequence: TGTGCCAGCAGTACACCGGGACAGGGGGCAGGAGGCCAGCCCCAGCATTTT.

The gene calls are TRBV13 and TRBJ1-5; TRBD1 aligns across 9 bases. This CDR3 comprises 14 residues. Germline-derived CDR1 and CDR2 are PRHDT and FYEKMQ (reference sequence). Unmatched junction bases numbered 5, after V lost 4 bases and J lost 7 bases. The CDR3: CASSSGQGIQPQHF. Here the CDR3 DNA reads TGTGCCAGCAGCTCCGGACAGGGGATACAGCCCCAGCATTTT.

CDR3 sequence: CSVAYGAGGQETQYF. The CDR3 nucleotides are TGCAGCGTTGCGTATGGAGCGGGAGGGCAAGAGACCCAGTACTTC. The V gene is TRBV29-1, the J gene TRBJ2-5; 10 bases agree with TRBD2. The V and J ends lost 4 bases and 2 bases, in that order; junction bases with no gene match: 7. The CDR3 spans 15 residues. Germline V CDR1 and CDR2: SQVTM, ANQGSEA.

The chain couples TRBV7-8 to TRBJ2-3, with 9 bases aligning to TRBD1. From germline, CDR1 is SGHVS and CDR2 FQNEAQ. This CDR3 is built from 17 residues. J was trimmed by 0 bases and V by 5 bases; bases with no gene match: 9. Here the CDR3 reads CASSHGQGMFSTDTQYF. Written as DNA, the CDR3 is TGTGCCAGCAGCCACGGACAGGGGATGTTTAGCACAGATACGCAGTATTTT.

CDR3 DNA: TGTGCCAGCAGTGTGTTTAGCGGGGGAGGAGCAGATACGCAGTATTTT. As protein: CASSVFSGGGADTQYF. The chain recombines TRBV2 with TRBJ2-3, with 9 nucleotides matching TRBD2. The V segment lost 4 bases and the J segment 4 bases; nucleotides outside the gene matches: 9. The V gene's germline CDR1 is SNHLY and CDR2 FYNNEI. This CDR3 has 16 amino acids.

The chain employs TRBV7-9 and TRBJ2-7, with 10 positions matching TRBD2. Looked up from germline, CDR1 is SEHNR and CDR2 is FQNEAQ (reference sequence). V lost 5 bases to trimming and J lost 0 bases; unmatched junction nucleotides: 7. The CDR3 contains 16 residues. The DNA for the CDR3 is TGTGCCAGCAGCCCCGGACTAGCGGTGCCCTCCTACGAGCAGTACTTC. Residues: CASSPGLAVPSYEQYF.

This clone is medium-sized (0.01 to 0.1%) by share. The chain is built from TRBV6-5 and TRBJ1-4; D uncertain. V dropped 0 bases and J dropped 8 bases, with 7 bases sitting between them. CDR3 length: 13 amino acids. Germline V lookup: CDR1 MNHEY, CDR2 SVGAGI. DNA of the CDR3: TGTGCCAGCAGTTACTCGAGAGGGGAAAAACTGTTTTTT. Translated: CASSYSRGEKLFF.

A single count supports this clone. The DNA for the CDR3 is TGTGCCAGCAGTACGAGAGGGCGGAACGAGCAGTACTTC. Residues: CASSTRGRNEQYF. The rearrangement joins TRBV27 to TRBJ2-7, with D perhaps TRBD2 (5 bases). Trimming removed 5 bases at V and 5 bases at J, with 13 bases between. Germline lookup yields CDR1 MNHEY and CDR2 SMNVEV (reference sequence). This CDR3 spans 13 amino acids.

The sample holds one count of this clone. J is TRBJ1-2 and V is TRBV13; D not certain. The V gene lost 0 bases and the J gene lost 7 bases, with 12 bases spanning the gap. This CDR3 region has 14 residues. The germline V gene encodes CDR1 PRHDT and CDR2 FYEKMQ (reference sequence). Here the CDR3 DNA reads TGTGCCAGCAGCTTAGGACTGGACTCCCGTGGCTACACCTTC. This gives the protein CASSLGLDSRGYTF.

This chain connects TRBV30 to TRBJ2-2; D is undetermined. Germline values: CDR1 GTSNPN, CDR2 SVGIG (reference sequence). The CDR3 spans 12 residues. Between the trimmed V and J ends, which lost 2 bases and 1 base, there was a span of 2 bases. The CDR3 is CAWSRNTGELFF. The CDR3 nucleotides are TGTGCCTGGAGTCGGAACACCGGGGAGCTGTTTTTT.

The chain has TRBV6-6 and TRBJ1-3, with D perhaps matching TRBD1 (5 bases). This CDR3 has 15 residues. The V end lost 6 bases, the J end lost 2 bases, and 14 bases lay between the germline ends. Germline V gene sequence: CDR1 MNHNY, CDR2 SVGAGI (reference sequence). The CDR3 loop is CASRNLGGAGNTIYF. CDR3 nucleotide sequence: TGTGCCAGCAGAAACCTGGGAGGGGCTGGAAACACCATATATTTT.

The chain is built from TRBV5-1 and TRBJ2-7; TRBD1 is a possible D gene (5 bases). CDR1 SGHRS and CDR2 YFSETQ come from the germline V gene. Trimming left V 0 bases short and J 3 bases short, with 7 bases between. This CDR3 is built from 13 residues. The CDR3 sequence is CASSLGQIYEQYF. For the CDR3, the DNA is TGCGCCAGCAGCTTGGGACAGATCTACGAGCAGTACTTC. Full variable domain (remainder filled in from reference TRBV5-1 and TRBJ2-7): KAGVTQTPRYLIKTRGQQVTLSCSPISGHRSVSWYQQTPGQGLQFLFEYFSETQRNKGNFPGRFSGRQFSNSRSEMNVSTLELGDSALYLCASSLGQIYEQYFGPGTRLTVT.

This clone has just a few counts. The chain joins TRBV6-1 to TRBJ1-1; the match to TRBD1 covers 8 bases. Germline CDR1 MNHNS, CDR2 SASEGT. This CDR3 is built from 14 residues. Trimming at V came to 4 bases and at J to 10 bases, leaving 11 bases not matched to a gene. For the CDR3, the DNA is TGTGCCAGCAGTGCGGGACAGGTAGAACCGGGAGCTTTCTTT. Translation gives CASSAGQVEPGAFF.

Only a few counts were recorded for this clone. The gene calls are TRBV9 and TRBJ2-7; TRBD1 might be the D (6 bases). Trimming removed 1 base from V and 2 bases from J, with 13 bases in between. Germline V gene sequence: CDR1 SGDLS, CDR2 YYNGEE. The CDR3 totals 15 residues. This CDR3 is CASSVSETGTYEQYF. CDR3 in DNA: TGTGCCAGCAGCGTAAGTGAGACAGGAACCTACGAGCAGTACTTC.

The V and J genes are TRBV10-2 and TRBJ2-5; no clear D gene. V lost 5 bases to trimming and J lost 2 bases, with 3 bases between them. The CDR3 runs 11 residues. Germline CDR1 reads WSHSY; CDR2 reads SAAADI. The CDR3 loop reads CASSTQETQYF. In nucleotides, the CDR3 is TGCGCCAGCAGTACTCAAGAGACCCAGTACTTC.

Only a few counts were recorded for this clone. The CDR3 loop is CASSLAGSAQHF. In DNA, the CDR3 is TGTGCCAGCAGCTTGGCCGGTTCGGCCCAGCATTTT. The rearrangement links TRBV5-5 to TRBJ1-5, with D unclear. Germline V gene lookup returns CDR1 SGHKS and CDR2 YYEKEE (reference sequence). CDR3 size: 12 residues. The V end was cut by 0 bases, the J end by 11 bases, with 9 bases between.

J is TRBJ1-1 and V is TRBV4-1; D perhaps matches TRBD1 (6 bases). The germline V gene has CDR1 MGHRA and CDR2 YSYEKL. The CDR3 has 16 residues. The ends were cut back, 1 base at V and 4 bases at J, with 16 bases in the middle. In nucleotides, the CDR3 is TGCGCCAGCAGCCAAGGGACAGCGACCCGGGGCACTGAAGCTTTCTTT. Translated, it gives CASSQGTATRGTEAFF.

The chain has TRBV19 and TRBJ1-6; 7 positions match TRBD1. The CDR3 sequence is 15 residues long. The ends lost 1 base at V and 9 bases at J; junction bases unmatched: 6. The germline V gene encodes CDR1 LNHDA and CDR2 SQIVND (reference sequence). CDR3 in DNA: TGTGCCAGTAGTATAGGACAGGGAGGCTCTTCACCCCTCCACTTT. Translating it yields CASSIGQGGSSPLHF.

The chain recombines TRBV5-6 with TRBJ2-1, with a tentative D call TRBD2 (6 bases). Per germline, CDR1 SGHDT and CDR2 YYEEEE. There are 16 residues in the CDR3. The V gene lost 5 bases and the J gene lost 0 bases, with 15 bases spanning the gap. The CDR3, as DNA: TGTGCCAGCAGTTGGGGGGTTATTGGCTCCTACAATGAGCAGTTCTTC. Amino acid sequence: CASSWGVIGSYNEQFF.

The rearrangement uses TRBV5-1 and TRBJ1-1; D ambiguous. V lost 2 bases, J lost 4 bases, and 15 bases lay in between. The germline V gene has CDR1 SGHRS and CDR2 YFSETQ. The CDR3 runs to 15 residues. Written as DNA, the CDR3 is TGCGCCAGCAGCTTTACCTCCTTTGGAGGCACTGAAGCTTTCTTT. It yields the protein CASSFTSFGGTEAFF.